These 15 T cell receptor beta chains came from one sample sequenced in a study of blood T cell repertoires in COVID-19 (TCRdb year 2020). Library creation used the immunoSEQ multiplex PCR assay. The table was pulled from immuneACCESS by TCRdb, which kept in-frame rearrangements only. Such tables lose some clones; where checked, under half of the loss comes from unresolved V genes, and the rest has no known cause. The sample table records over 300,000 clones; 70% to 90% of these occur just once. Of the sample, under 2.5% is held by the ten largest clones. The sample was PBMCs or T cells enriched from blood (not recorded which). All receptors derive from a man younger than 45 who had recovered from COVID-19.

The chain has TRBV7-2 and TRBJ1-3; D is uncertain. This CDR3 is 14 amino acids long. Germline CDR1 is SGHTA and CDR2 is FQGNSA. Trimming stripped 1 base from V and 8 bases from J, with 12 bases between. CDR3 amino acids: CASSLVRVRDTIYF. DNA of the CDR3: TGTGCCAGCAGCTTAGTCCGGGTTCGAGACACCATATATTTT.

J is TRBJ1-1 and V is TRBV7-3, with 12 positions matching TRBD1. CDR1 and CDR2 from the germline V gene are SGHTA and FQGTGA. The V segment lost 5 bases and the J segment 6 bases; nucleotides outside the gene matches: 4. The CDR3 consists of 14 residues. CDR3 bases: TGTGCCAGCAGCCGGGGACAGGGGGCCGCTGAAGCTTTCTTT. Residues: CASSRGQGAAEAFF.

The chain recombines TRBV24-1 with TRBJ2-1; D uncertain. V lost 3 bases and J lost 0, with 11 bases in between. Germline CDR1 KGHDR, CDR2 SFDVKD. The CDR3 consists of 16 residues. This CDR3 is CATSDQRVISYNEQFF. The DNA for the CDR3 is TGTGCCACCAGTGATCAACGGGTGATCTCCTACAATGAGCAGTTCTTC.

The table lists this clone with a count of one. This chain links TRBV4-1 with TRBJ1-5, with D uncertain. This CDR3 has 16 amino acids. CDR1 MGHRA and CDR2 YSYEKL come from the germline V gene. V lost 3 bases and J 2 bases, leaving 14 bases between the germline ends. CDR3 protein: CASSQAEGLGNQPQHF. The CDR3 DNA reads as TGCGCCAGCAGCCAGGCCGAGGGTTTGGGCAATCAGCCCCAGCATTTT.

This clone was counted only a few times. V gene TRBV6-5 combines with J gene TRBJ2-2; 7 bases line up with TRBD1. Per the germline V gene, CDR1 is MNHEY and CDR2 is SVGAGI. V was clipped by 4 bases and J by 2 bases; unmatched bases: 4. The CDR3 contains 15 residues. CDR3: CASSWDSPNTGELFF. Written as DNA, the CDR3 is TGTGCCAGCAGTTGGGACAGCCCAAACACCGGGGAGCTGTTTTTT.

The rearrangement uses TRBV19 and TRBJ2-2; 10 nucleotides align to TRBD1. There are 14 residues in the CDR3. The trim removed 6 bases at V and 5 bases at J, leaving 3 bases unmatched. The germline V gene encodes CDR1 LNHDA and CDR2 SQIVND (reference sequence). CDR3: CASSWGQGTGELFF. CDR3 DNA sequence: TGTGCCAGTAGCTGGGGACAGGGGACCGGGGAGCTGTTTTTT.

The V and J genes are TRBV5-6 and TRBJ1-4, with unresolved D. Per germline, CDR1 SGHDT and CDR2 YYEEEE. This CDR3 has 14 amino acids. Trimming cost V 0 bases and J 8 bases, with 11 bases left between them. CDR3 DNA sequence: TGTGCCAGCAGCTTGGGAGGGCTTAACGAAAAACTGTTTTTT. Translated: CASSLGGLNEKLFF.

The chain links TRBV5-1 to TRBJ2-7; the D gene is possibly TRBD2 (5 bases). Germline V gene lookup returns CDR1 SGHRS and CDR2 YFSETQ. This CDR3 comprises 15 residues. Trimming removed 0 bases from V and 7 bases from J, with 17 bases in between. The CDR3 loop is CASSLERTTTGEQYF. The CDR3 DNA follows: TGCGCCAGCAGCTTGGAACGGACGACTACCGGGGAGCAGTACTTC.

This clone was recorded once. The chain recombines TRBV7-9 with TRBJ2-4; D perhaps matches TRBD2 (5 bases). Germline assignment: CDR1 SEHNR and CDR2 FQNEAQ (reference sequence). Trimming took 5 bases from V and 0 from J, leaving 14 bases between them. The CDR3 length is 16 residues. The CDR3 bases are TGTGCCAGCAGCCCTACCGGGGTCCTAGCCAAAAACATTCAGTACTTC. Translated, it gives CASSPTGVLAKNIQYF.

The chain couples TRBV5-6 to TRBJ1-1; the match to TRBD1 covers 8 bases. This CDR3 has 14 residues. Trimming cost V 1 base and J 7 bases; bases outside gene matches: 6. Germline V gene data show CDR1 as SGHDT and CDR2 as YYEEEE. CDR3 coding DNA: TGTGCCAGCAGCTTGCCCGGACAGGGCCGTGAAGCTTTCTTT. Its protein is CASSLPGQGREAFF.

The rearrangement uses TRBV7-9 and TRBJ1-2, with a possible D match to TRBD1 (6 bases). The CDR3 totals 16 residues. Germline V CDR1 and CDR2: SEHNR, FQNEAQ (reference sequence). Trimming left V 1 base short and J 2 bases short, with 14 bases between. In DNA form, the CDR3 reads TGTGCCAGCAGCTTAGGGGACACAGGCTCGAACTATGGCTACACCTTC. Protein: CASSLGDTGSNYGYTF.

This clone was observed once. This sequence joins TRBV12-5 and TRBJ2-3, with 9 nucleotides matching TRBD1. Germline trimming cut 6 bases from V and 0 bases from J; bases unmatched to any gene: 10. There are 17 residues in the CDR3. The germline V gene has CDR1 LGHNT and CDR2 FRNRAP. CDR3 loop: CASGPPTGGPSTDTQYF. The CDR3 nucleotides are TGTGCTAGTGGCCCACCGACAGGGGGACCCAGCACAGATACGCAGTATTTT.

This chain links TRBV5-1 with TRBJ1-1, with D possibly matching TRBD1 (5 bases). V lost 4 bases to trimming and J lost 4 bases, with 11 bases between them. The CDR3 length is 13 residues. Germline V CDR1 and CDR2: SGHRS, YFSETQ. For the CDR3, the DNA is TGCGCCAGCAGCCGAGTCAGGGTCACTGAAGCTTTCTTT. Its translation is CASSRVRVTEAFF.

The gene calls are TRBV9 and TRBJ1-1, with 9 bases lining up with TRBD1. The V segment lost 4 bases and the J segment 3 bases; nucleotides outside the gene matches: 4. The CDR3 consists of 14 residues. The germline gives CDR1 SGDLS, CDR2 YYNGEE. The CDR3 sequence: CASSLRQGDTEAFF. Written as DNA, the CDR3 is TGTGCCAGCAGCCTAAGACAGGGGGACACTGAAGCTTTCTTT.

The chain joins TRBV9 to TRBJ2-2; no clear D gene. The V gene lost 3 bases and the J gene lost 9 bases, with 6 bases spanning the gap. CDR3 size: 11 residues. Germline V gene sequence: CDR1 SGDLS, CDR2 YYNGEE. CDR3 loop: CASSEERELFF. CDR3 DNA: TGTGCCAGCAGCGAGGAGAGGGAGCTGTTTTTT. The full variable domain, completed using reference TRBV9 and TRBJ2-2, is DSGVTQTPKHLITATGQRVTLRCSPRSGDLSVYWYQQSLDQGLQFLIQYYNGEERAKGNILERFSAQQFPDLHSELNLSSLELGDSALYFCASSEERELFFGEGSRLTVL.